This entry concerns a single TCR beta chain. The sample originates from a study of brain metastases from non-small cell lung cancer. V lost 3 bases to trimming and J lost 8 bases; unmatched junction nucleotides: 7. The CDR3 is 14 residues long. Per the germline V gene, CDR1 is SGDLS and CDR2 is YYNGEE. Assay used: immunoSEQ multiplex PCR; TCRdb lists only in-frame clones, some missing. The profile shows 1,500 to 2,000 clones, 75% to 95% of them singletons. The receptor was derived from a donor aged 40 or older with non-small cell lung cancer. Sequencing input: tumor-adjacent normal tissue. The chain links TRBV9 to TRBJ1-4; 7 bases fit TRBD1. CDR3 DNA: TGTGCCAGCAGCGGCCGACAGGGCGAGGAAAAACTGTTTTTT. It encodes CASSGRQGEEKLFF. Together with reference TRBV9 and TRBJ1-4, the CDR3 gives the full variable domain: DSGVTQTPKHLITATGQRVTLRCSPRSGDLSVYWYQQSLDQGLQFLIQYYNGEERAKGNILERFSAQQFPDLHSELNLSSLELGDSALYFCASSGRQGEEKLFFGSGTQLSVL.